The clone carrying this TCR beta chain was detected only once. The sample comes from a study of blood T cell repertoires in COVID-19. The repertoire was sequenced with immunoSEQ multiplex PCR; TCRdb's copy has only in-frame clones and lacks some. The data contain nearly 350,000 clones, roughly nine tenths of them singletons. The CDR3 is 15 amino acids. The germline gives CDR1 SGHVS, CDR2 FNYEAQ. Trimming took off 0 bases at V and 0 bases at J, with 6 bases between the two ends. Sequencing was performed on PBMCs or T cells enriched from blood (not recorded which). The V and J genes are TRBV7-6 and TRBJ1-5; D is ambiguous. The source is a woman aged 25-40 years who had recovered from COVID-19. CDR3 sequence reads: CASSLARFSNQPQHF. The CDR3 nucleotides are TGTGCCAGCAGCTTAGCCAGGTTTAGCAATCAGCCCCAGCATTTT.